The 4 T cell receptor beta chains below all came from one sample that was sequenced in a study of blood T cell repertoires in COVID-19. The assay was immunoSEQ multiplex PCR, and TCRdb's table has in-frame clones only and misses some. The table has 110,000 to 150,000 clones, about 84% seen once. The sequenced sample consisted of PBMCs or T cells enriched from blood (not recorded which). The source of these receptors is a woman aged 18-29 years who had been exposed to COVID-19.

CDR3 protein: CASSRQTHTEAFF. The CDR3, as DNA: TGTGCCAGCAGCCGACAGACTCACACTGAAGCTTTCTTT. The chain is built from TRBV3-1 (or the pseudogene TRBV3-2) and TRBJ1-1, with D perhaps matching TRBD1 (5 bases). This CDR3 is 13 amino acids long. Trimming left V 4 bases short and J 3 bases short, with 9 bases between. The germline CDR1 and CDR2 sequences are LGHDT and YNNKEL (reference sequence).

The chain carries TRBV7-8 and TRBJ2-6; 7 bases align to TRBD1. The CDR3 covers 17 residues. The germline gives CDR1 SGHVS, CDR2 FQNEAQ. Trimming cost V 1 base and J 2 bases; bases outside gene matches: 5. CDR3 in DNA: TGTGCCAGCAGCTTAGGTAGGACAGGACCTGGGGCCAACGTCCTGACTTTC. It yields the protein CASSLGRTGPGANVLTF.

V and J are TRBV27 and TRBJ2-7, with 9 bases that match TRBD1. The CDR3 has 17 amino acids. Germline trimming cut 6 bases from V and 6 bases from J; bases unmatched to any gene: 18. Germline CDR1 and CDR2: MNHEY and SMNVEV (reference sequence). As DNA, the CDR3 is TGTGCCAGCAGACCCACAGGGGACAGGGATTTGGAGGTCGAGCAGTACTTC. It translates to CASRPTGDRDLEVEQYF.

J is TRBJ2-2 and V is TRBV6-6; 10 bases line up with TRBD2. This CDR3 is 15 amino acids long. After removal of 6 bases from V and 5 bases from J, the junction contained 6 bases not matched to a gene. Germline CDR1 is MNHNY and CDR2 is SVGAGI (reference sequence). The DNA of the CDR3 is TGTGCCAGCAGATCCGGGACTAGCGCTACCGGGGAGCTGTTTTTT. Protein: CASRSGTSATGELFF.